This record concerns one T cell receptor (beta chain) sequence. The antigen is not known. This specimen comes from a study of OX40 agonist ivuxolimab in advanced cancers. Study overall: Of the participants, under 50% had some prior anti-PD-1, anti-PD-L1 or anti-CTLA-4 therapy, which was allowed. Study outcomes and limitations: Low normalized T-cell clonal expansion also characterized some of the nonresponders.

Only in-frame clones appear in the TCRdb table, and some are missing; sequencing was by immunoSEQ multiplex PCR. This sample has approximately 98,000 clones, with around 93% found just once. This receptor was taken from an adult with an advanced solid tumor such as melanoma, head and neck, liver or kidney cancer. Sequencing used CD4+ or CD8+ T cells sorted from blood, obtained in a trial of the OX40 agonist ivuxolimab.

As DNA, the CDR3 is TGTGCCAGCAGTTTAAAGCTTAGCGGGACTTACAATGAGCAGTTCTTC. It yields the protein CASSLKLSGTYNEQFF. The gene calls are TRBV27 and TRBJ2-1; 8 nucleotides align to TRBD2. Germline CDR1 and CDR2: MNHEY and SMNVEV (reference sequence). The CDR3 totals 16 residues. V shed 2 bases and J 4 bases; nucleotides not matched to a gene: 7.